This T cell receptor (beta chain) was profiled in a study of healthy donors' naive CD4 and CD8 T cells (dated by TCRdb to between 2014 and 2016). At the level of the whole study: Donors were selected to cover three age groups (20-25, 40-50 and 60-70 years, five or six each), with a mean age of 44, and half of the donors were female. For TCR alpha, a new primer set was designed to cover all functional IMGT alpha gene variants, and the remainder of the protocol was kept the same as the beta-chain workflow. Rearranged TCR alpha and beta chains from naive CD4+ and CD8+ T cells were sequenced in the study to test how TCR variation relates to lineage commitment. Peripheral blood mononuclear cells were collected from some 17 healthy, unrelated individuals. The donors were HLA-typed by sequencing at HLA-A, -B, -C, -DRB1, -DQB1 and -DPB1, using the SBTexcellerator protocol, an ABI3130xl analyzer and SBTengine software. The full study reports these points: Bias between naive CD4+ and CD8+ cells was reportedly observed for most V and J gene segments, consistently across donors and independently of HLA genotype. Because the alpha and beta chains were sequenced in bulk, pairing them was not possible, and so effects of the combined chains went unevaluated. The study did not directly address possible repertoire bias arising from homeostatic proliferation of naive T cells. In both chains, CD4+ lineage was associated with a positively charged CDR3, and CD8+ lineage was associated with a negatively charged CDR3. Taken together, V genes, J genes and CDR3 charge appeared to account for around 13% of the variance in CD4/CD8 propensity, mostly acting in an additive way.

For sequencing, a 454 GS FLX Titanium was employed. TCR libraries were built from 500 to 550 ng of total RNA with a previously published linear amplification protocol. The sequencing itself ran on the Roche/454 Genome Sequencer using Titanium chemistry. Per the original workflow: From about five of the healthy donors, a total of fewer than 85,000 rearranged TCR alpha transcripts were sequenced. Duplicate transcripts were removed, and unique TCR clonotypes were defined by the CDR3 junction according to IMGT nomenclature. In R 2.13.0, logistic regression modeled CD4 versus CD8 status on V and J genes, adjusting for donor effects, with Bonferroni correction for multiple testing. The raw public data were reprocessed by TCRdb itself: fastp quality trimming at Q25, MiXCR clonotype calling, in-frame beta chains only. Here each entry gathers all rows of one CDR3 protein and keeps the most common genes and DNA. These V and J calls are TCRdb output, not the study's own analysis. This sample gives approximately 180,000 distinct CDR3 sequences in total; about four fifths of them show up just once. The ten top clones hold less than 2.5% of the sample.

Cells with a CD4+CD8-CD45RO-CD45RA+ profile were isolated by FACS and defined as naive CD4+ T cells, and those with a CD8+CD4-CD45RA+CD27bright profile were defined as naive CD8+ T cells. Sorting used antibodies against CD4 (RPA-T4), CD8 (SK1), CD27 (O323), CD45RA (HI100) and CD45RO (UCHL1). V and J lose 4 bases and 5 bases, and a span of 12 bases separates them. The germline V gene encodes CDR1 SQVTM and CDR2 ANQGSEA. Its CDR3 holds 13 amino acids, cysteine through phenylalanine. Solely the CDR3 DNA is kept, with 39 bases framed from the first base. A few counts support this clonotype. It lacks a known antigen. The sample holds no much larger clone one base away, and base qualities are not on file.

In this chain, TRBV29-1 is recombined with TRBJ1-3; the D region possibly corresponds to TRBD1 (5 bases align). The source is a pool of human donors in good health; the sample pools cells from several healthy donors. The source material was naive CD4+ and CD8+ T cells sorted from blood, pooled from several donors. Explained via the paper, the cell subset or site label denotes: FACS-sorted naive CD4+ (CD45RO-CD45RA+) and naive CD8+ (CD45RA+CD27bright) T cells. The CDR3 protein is CSVAVTERNTIYF. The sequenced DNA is TGCAGCGTTGCCGTGACAGAAAGAAACACCATATATTTT.